One T cell receptor (beta chain) is described in this entry. The antigen remains unidentified. This CDR3 has 16 residues. Germline CDR1 reads SGDLS; CDR2 reads YYNGEE. V was pared by 3 bases and J by 6 bases, with 13 bases of the junction left unmatched. TCR beta VDJ and CDR3 profiling used genomic DNA as template. TCRdb passed the reads through MiXCR, listing each CDR3 protein once. The sample contains around 290,000 distinct CDR3 sequences, under 60% of which appear only once. The record originates from a study of CD8+CD57+ T cells in acquired aplastic anemia. Turning to the study itself: Sorted cells (CD4+ and CD8+) yielded DNA amounts that averaged 3.2 ug.

Study results and caveats: About 30 was the count of CD8+ CDR3 sequences that patients shared with controls. CD8+ Simpson's diversity showed no significant patient-control difference.

Previously, flow cytometry had revealed CD8+CD57+ cell expansion in the patients chosen for sequencing. The sequenced material came from sorted CD4+, CD8+, or CD8+CD57+ T cells (not recorded which) from PBMCs. The chain uses TRBV9 and TRBJ2-7; TRBD1 matches at 9 bases. The TCR sequence derives from a human donor with aplastic anemia. This CDR3 is CASSALMGQGLGEQYF. The CDR3 DNA sequence: TGTGCCAGCAGCGCCCTTATGGGACAGGGCTTGGGCGAGCAGTACTTC.